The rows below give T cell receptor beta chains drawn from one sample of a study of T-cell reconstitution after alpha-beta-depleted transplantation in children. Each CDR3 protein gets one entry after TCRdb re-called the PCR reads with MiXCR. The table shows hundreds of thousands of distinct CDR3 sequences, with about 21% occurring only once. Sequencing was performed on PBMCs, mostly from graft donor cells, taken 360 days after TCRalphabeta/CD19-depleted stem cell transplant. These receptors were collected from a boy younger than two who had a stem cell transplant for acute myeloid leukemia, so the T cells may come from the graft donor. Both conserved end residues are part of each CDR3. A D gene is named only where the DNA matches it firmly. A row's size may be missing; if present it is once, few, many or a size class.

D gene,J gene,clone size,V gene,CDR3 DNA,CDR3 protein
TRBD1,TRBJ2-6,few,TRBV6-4,TGTGCCAGCAGATTAAGGGGACAGGCTGGGGCCAACGTCCTGACTTTC,CASRLRGQAGANVLTF
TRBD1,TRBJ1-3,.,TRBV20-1,TGCAGGGCAGACAGGGGCTCTGGAAACACCATATATTTT,CRADRGSGNTIYF
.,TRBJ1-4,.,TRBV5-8,TGTGCCAGCAGCCGTATAGAAGTGGGTCGTGAAAAACTGTTTTTT,CASSRIEVGREKLFF
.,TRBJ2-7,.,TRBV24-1,TGTGCCACCAGTGATCCCCCGTTCTACGAGCAGTACTTC,CATSDPPFYEQYF
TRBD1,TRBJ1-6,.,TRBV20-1,TGCAGTGCTAGAGATCGGGGACAGTATAATTCACCCCTCCACTTT,CSARDRGQYNSPLHF
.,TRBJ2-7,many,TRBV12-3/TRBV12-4,TGTGCCAGCAGTTTAACCAGGGGATCGGGCGAGCAGTACTTC,CASSLTRGSGEQYF
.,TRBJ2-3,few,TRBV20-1,TGCAGTGCTTGCCCGGAGGGGCCCAGATTAGATACGCAGTATTTT,CSACPEGPRLDTQYF
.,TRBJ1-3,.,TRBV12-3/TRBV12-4,TGTGCCAGCACCCCCGTGCGTATCGGAAACACCATATATTTT,CASTPVRIGNTIYF
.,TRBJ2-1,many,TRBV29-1,TGCAGCGGGGAAAGGGCCTCCTACAATGAGCAGTTCTTC,CSGERASYNEQFF
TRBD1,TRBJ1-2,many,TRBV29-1,TGCAGCGCCTCCCCCCAGGGGGCAGGCTACACCTTC,CSASPQGAGYTF
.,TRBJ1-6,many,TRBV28,TGTGCCAGCAGACAGGGAGATTCACCCCTCCACTTT,CASRQGDSPLHF
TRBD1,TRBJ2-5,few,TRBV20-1,TGCAGTGCAGGGACAGCAAAGACCCAGTACTTC,CSAGTAKTQYF
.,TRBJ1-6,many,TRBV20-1,TGCAGTGCTAGAGAGGAGGGGACCATCACCCTCCACTTT,CSAREEGTITLHF
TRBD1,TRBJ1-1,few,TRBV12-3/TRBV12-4,TGTGCCAGCTCGACAGGGATAATGAACACTGAAGCTTTCTTT,CASSTGIMNTEAFF
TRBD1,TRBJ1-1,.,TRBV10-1,TGCGCCAGCAGTGGCACACTACAACAGGGGAGGAACACTGAAGCTTTCTTT,CASSGTLQQGRNTEAFF
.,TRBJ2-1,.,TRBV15,TGTGCCACCAGCAGAGAGGGGGCTATCTACAATGAGCAGTTCTTC,CATSREGAIYNEQFF
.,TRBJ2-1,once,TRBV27,TGTGCCAGCAGTTTATCACAGGGTTTTTGGTTCTTC,CASSLSQGFWFF
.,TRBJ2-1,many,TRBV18,TGTGCCAGCTCACCCAGGGGCGCGAACAATGAGCAGTTCTTC,CASSPRGANNEQFF
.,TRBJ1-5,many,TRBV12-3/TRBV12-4,TGTGCCAGCACCCCGGGGTCCAATCAGCCCCAGCATTTT,CASTPGSNQPQHF
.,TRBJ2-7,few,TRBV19,TGTGCCAGTAGTTCCCAGGGTTGGACCGAGCAGTACTTC,CASSSQGWTEQYF
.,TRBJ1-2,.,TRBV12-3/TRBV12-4,TGTGCCAGCAGTTTCACCGGGCTACCCGCCACCTATGGCTACACCTTC,CASSFTGLPATYGYTF
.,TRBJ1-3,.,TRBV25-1,TGTGCCAGCAGTGATGCGGGCTCTGGAAACACCATGTATTTT,CASSDAGSGNTMYF
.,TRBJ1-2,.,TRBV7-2,TGTGCCAGCAGCTTAGCGCTTGGACAGCCTAACTATGGCTACACCTTC,CASSLALGQPNYGYTF
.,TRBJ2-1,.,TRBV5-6,TGTGCCAGCAGCTTGGAGTATGGGGGGGGCCGAATAGAAACCTACAATGAGCAGTTCTTC,CASSLEYGGGRIETYNEQFF
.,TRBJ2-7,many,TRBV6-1,TGTGCCAGCAGTGTGGCTTCGGGGAGCTCCTACGAGCAGTACTTC,CASSVASGSSYEQYF
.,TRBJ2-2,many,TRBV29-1,TGCAGCGTTGTAATCCAGGGCCCCGGGGAGCTGTTTTTT,CSVVIQGPGELFF
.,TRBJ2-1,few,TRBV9,TGTGCCAGCAGCGTAGGTGGTAGAGACTCCTACAATGAGCAGTTCTTC,CASSVGGRDSYNEQFF
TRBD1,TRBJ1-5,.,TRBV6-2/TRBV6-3,TGTGCCAGCAGTTCGGGACAGGTAGCTCAACGGCCCCAGCATTTT,CASSSGQVAQRPQHF
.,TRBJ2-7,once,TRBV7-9,TGTGCCAGCGGTATCGCGTACGAGCAGTACTTC,CASGIAYEQYF
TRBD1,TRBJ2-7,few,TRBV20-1,TGCAGTGCTAGAGATATAGGGACAGGGGTCGACGAGCAGTACTTC,CSARDIGTGVDEQYF
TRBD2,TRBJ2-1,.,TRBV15,TGTGCCACCAGCAGATACCCGGGACTAGAGCACAATGAGCAGTTCTTC,CATSRYPGLEHNEQFF
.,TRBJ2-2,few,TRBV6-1,TGTGCCAGCAGCCGGGACTTCACCGGGGAGCTGTTTTTT,CASSRDFTGELFF
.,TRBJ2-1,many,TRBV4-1,TGCGCCAGCAGCCTTAGGACGCAGAATGAGCAGTTCTTC,CASSLRTQNEQFF
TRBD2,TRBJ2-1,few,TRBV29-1,TGCAGCGTAGAGGGCGTAGCGGGGGCCCTCAATGAGCAGTTCTTC,CSVEGVAGALNEQFF
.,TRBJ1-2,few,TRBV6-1,TGTGCCAGCAACCTTGGCTACACCTTC,CASNLGYTF
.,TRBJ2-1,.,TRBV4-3,TGCGCCAGCAGCCAGGCGGGGTTCAGGTCGGCTTGGGACAATGAGCAGTTCTTC,CASSQAGFRSAWDNEQFF
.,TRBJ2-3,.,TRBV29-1,TGCAGCGTTGAAGGGACAGCCCCGGAGGCAGATACGCAGTATTTT,CSVEGTAPEADTQYF
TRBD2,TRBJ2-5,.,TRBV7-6,TGTGCCAGCAGCTTACGGCGGGGGTCGGAACCAGAGACCCAGTACTTC,CASSLRRGSEPETQYF
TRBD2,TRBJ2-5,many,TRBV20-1,TGCAGTGCTAGACCTAGCGGGACTCTCGGGACCCAGTACTTC,CSARPSGTLGTQYF
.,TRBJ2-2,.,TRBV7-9,TGTGCCAGCAGCTTAGATGGGGGGCGCCCTGAGAACGGGGAGCTGTTTTTT,CASSLDGGRPENGELFF
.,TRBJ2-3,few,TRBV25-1,TGTGCCAGCAGTCCCCAGGGTCACACAGATACGCAGTATTTT,CASSPQGHTDTQYF
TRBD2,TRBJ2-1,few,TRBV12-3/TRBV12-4,TGTGCCAGCAGTTTAAGCCGGGGGGGCGCCAATGAGCAGTTCTTC,CASSLSRGGANEQFF
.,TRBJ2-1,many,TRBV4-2,TGTGCCAGCAGCCAAGGGGACTACAATGAGCAGTTCTTC,CASSQGDYNEQFF
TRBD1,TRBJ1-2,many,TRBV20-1,TGCAGTGCTAGACCCTCTTACCGGGACAGAAAAGTCAATGGCTACACCTTC,CSARPSYRDRKVNGYTF
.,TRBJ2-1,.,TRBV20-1,TGCAGTGCTAGTTGGCCCGGGGGCACTCCCCGGGAGCAGTTCTTC,CSASWPGGTPREQFF
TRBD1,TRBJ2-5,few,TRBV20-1,TGCAGTGCTAGAGTGTTAATAGGGGGCGCGCCCCAAGAGACCCAGTACTTC,CSARVLIGGAPQETQYF
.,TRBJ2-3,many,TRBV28,TGTGCCAGCAGTTTCCTCGCGGGGCTATTCACAGATACGCAGTATTTT,CASSFLAGLFTDTQYF
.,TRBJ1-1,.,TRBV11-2,TGTGCCAGCAGCTTAGTCCTTAGGAGGAGTCCTAAGCAGAACACTGAAGCTTTCTTT,CASSLVLRRSPKQNTEAFF
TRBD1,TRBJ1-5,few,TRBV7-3,TGTGCCAGCAGCCCGAGCAGGGGGGATCAGCCCCAGCATTTT,CASSPSRGDQPQHF
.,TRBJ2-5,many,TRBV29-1,TGCAGCGCGAGGGTCAGCCAAGAGACCCAGTACTTC,CSARVSQETQYF
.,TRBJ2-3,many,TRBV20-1,TGCAGTGCTGTGGTGGGAAGCACAGATACGCAGTATTTT,CSAVVGSTDTQYF
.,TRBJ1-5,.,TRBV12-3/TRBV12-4,TGTGCCAGCAGCTTAGAGAGGCCCCGAGGCAATCAGCCCCAGCATTTT,CASSLERPRGNQPQHF
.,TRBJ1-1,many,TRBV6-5,TGTGCCAGCAGTTACCCGGACGGGAACACTGAAGCTTTCTTT,CASSYPDGNTEAFF